These 24 T cell receptor beta chains share one sample of origin, sequenced in a study of OX40 agonist ivuxolimab in advanced cancers. Sequencing was performed with immunoSEQ multiplex PCR; in TCRdb, only in-frame clones are kept and a portion is missing. The sample includes roughly 76,000 clones, 90% to 95% seen only once; the top ten take around 6.1%. The sample in question was CD4+ or CD8+ T cells sorted from blood, obtained in a trial of the OX40 agonist ivuxolimab. Source of these receptors: an adult with an advanced solid tumor such as melanoma, head and neck, liver or kidney cancer.

This clone has only a few counts. The rearrangement uses TRBV13 and TRBJ2-7; either TRBD1 or TRBD2 may fit D (5 bases each). Per germline, CDR1 PRHDT and CDR2 FYEKMQ (reference sequence). The CDR3 is 13 residues long. V lost 3 bases and J lost 5, with 11 bases in between. The CDR3 protein is CASSLGRENEQYF. CDR3 sequence (DNA): TGTGCCAGCAGCTTGGGCAGGGAGAACGAGCAGTACTTC.

About this clone itself: This CDR3 is also generated by other DNA sequences in the sample. This chain joins TRBV5-4 and TRBJ2-7; D might be TRBD1 (5 bases). Deletions cut 6 bases from V and 2 bases from J, with 15 bases between. Germline V lookup: CDR1 SGHNT, CDR2 YYREEE (reference sequence). The CDR3 has 14 amino acids. CDR3 loop: CASNLKGQPYEQYF. CDR3 bases: TGTGCCAGCAACTTAAAGGGGCAGCCCTACGAGCAGTACTTC.

The chain combines TRBV5-6 with TRBJ2-7; 9 bases align to TRBD2. Trimming removed 1 base from V and 7 bases from J; junction bases left unmatched: 12. From germline, CDR1 is SGHDT and CDR2 YYEEEE. The CDR3 has 16 amino acids. In DNA form, the CDR3 reads TGTGCCAGCAGCTTGCAACTAGCGGGTTTCCTCCGGGAGCAGTACTTC. Amino acids: CASSLQLAGFLREQYF.

V usage is TRBV6-5 and J usage is TRBJ1-1; D not certain. The CDR3 is 12 residues long. Per the germline V gene, CDR1 is MNHEY and CDR2 is SVGAGI. Trimming removed 5 bases at V and 8 bases at J, with 12 bases between. This CDR3 is CASSAWVAEAFF. DNA for the CDR3: TGTGCCAGCAGTGCTTGGGTAGCGGAAGCTTTCTTT.

This clone appeared a single time. The CDR3 nucleotides are TGTGCCAGCAGCTCGGAGTGGGACACAGATACGCAGTATTTT. This gives the protein CASSSEWDTDTQYF. The chain recombines TRBV5-4 with TRBJ2-3; D uncertain. The CDR3 consists of 14 residues. CDR1 SGHNT and CDR2 YYREEE come from the germline V gene (reference sequence). V dropped 3 bases and J dropped 2 bases, with 10 bases sitting between them.

V gene TRBV4-3 combines with J gene TRBJ2-1; D not resolved. Germline V gene sequence: CDR1 LGHNA, CDR2 YSLEER. V dropped 0 bases and J dropped 8 bases, with 11 bases sitting between them. The CDR3 contains 14 residues. DNA for the CDR3: TGCGCCAGCAGCCAAGAAGGACCGGGCGATGAGCAGTTCTTC. Translation gives CASSQEGPGDEQFF.

This clone has more than one count but fewer than ten. The rearrangement uses TRBV9 and TRBJ2-2; D unresolved. V was pared by 4 bases and J by 6 bases, with 7 bases between. Germline V gene data show CDR1 as SGDLS and CDR2 as YYNGEE. The CDR3 consists of 12 residues. CDR3 protein: CASSLLSGELFF. CDR3 nucleotide sequence: TGTGCCAGCAGCCTTCTTTCCGGGGAGCTGTTTTTT.

This clone has a single count. V usage is TRBV5-6 and J usage is TRBJ1-3; no clear D. This CDR3 has 13 amino acids. Germline V CDR1 and CDR2: SGHDT, YYEEEE. The V and J ends lost 2 bases and 3 bases respectively, with 6 bases between them. The CDR3 sequence is CASSLWGGNTIYF. For the CDR3, the DNA is TGTGCCAGCAGCTTATGGGGTGGAAACACCATATATTTT.

The chain links TRBV18 to TRBJ2-1; 12 bases fit TRBD2. The CDR3 has 16 amino acids. Unmatched junction bases numbered 7, after V lost 4 bases and J lost 6 bases. The germline V gene encodes CDR1 KGHSH and CDR2 LQKENI. The CDR3 is CASSLQLAGGGNEQFF. In nucleotides, the CDR3 is TGTGCCAGCTCACTTCAACTAGCGGGAGGAGGCAATGAGCAGTTCTTC. Filled out from reference TRBV18 and TRBJ2-1, the complete variable domain reads NAGVMQNPRHLVRRRGQEARLRCSPMKGHSHVYWYRQLPEEGLKFMVYLQKENIIDESGMPKERFSAEFPKEGPSILRIQQVVRGDSAAYFCASSLQLAGGGNEQFFGPGTRLTVL.

The rearrangement uses TRBV29-1 and TRBJ2-1; the D gene could be TRBD1 or TRBD2 (6 bases each). V lost 7 bases to trimming and J lost 1 base, with 14 bases between them. In germline, CDR1 is SQVTM, CDR2 ANQGSEA. The CDR3 spans 14 residues. This CDR3 is CSAKGGASYNEQFF. The DNA for the CDR3 is TGCAGCGCCAAGGGGGGCGCGTCCTACAATGAGCAGTTCTTC.

The rearrangement joins TRBV4-1 to TRBJ2-1; 12 bases are a match to TRBD1. CDR1 and CDR2 from the germline V gene are MGHRA and YSYEKL. V was pared by 5 bases and J by 12 bases, with 8 bases of the junction left unmatched. The CDR3 is made up of 14 amino acids. The CDR3 DNA sequence: TGCGCCAGCAGCATGGGACAGGGGGCTGGATGGCAGTTCTTC. Translation: CASSMGQGAGWQFF.

V gene TRBV30 combines with J gene TRBJ1-2; D unclear. The germline gives CDR1 GTSNPN, CDR2 SVGIG (reference sequence). Deletions cut 3 bases from V and 6 bases from J, with 20 bases between. The CDR3 extends over 15 amino acids. CDR3 nucleotides: TGTGCCTGGAGCTGGGAACTAAGGCTTCGGGATGGCTACACCTTC. This codes for CAWSWELRLRDGYTF.

The genes are TRBV4-1 and TRBJ2-1; D remains ambiguous. Germline assignment: CDR1 MGHRA and CDR2 YSYEKL. Trimming removed 3 bases from V and 8 bases from J, with 11 bases in between. The length of the CDR3 is 13 residues. For the CDR3, the DNA is TGCGCCAGCAGCCACCCGGCGGCGGATGAGCAGTTCTTC. Its protein product is CASSHPAADEQFF.

The V call is TRBV9, the J call TRBJ1-3; possibly TRBD1 for D (5 bases). Germline values: CDR1 SGDLS, CDR2 YYNGEE. Trimming took 8 bases from V and 0 from J, leaving 12 bases between them. The CDR3 is 14 amino acids. The CDR3 loop is CASQGDFSGNTIYF. CDR3 coding DNA: TGTGCCAGTCAAGGGGATTTCTCTGGAAACACCATATATTTT.

The rearrangement joins TRBV15 to TRBJ2-3, with D possibly matching TRBD2 (6 bases). The CDR3 contains 15 residues. CDR1 is LNHNV and CDR2 is YYDKDF in the germline V gene (reference sequence). The ends were cut back, 0 bases at V and 2 bases at J, with 9 bases in the middle. In DNA, the CDR3 is TGTGCCACCAGCAGAGAGGGACTCCACACAGATACGCAGTATTTT. This encodes CATSREGLHTDTQYF.

The rearrangement links TRBV30 to TRBJ1-2; 9 positions match TRBD1. V lost 4 bases and J lost 2; bases outside the gene matches: 8. The germline gives CDR1 GTSNPN, CDR2 SVGIG (reference sequence). The length of the CDR3 is 15 residues. The CDR3 DNA is TGTGCCTGGAACAGCCCGGGACAGGGAAACTATGGCTACACCTTC. It encodes CAWNSPGQGNYGYTF.

The rearrangement uses TRBV30 and TRBJ2-3; the D gene is possibly TRBD1 (5 bases). V was cut by 0 bases and J by 4 bases, with 8 bases left in between. The CDR3 is 13 amino acids. Germline CDR1 and CDR2: GTSNPN and SVGIG (reference sequence). The CDR3, as DNA: TGTGCCTGGAGTGTAGACAGTTCAGATACGCAGTATTTT. It encodes CAWSVDSSDTQYF.

The chain's CDR3 is CASSSIGSHGEKLFF. CDR3 DNA: TGTGCCAGCAGTTCCATAGGCAGCCACGGTGAAAAACTGTTTTTT. This chain links TRBV7-9 with TRBJ1-4, with D unresolved. V lost 6 bases and J lost 7, with 18 bases in between. This CDR3 contains 15 residues. From germline, CDR1 is SEHNR and CDR2 FQNEAQ (reference sequence).

The CDR3 is CASSLDSGGVGYEQYF. CDR3 DNA sequence: TGTGCCAGCAGCTTAGATTCAGGGGGTGTTGGCTACGAGCAGTACTTC. V and J are TRBV7-2 and TRBJ2-7; 7 nucleotides agree with TRBD1. Germline trimming cut 1 base from V and 3 bases from J; bases unmatched to any gene: 9. The CDR3 totals 16 residues. The V gene's germline CDR1 is SGHTA and CDR2 FQGNSA.

This clone was counted once. The chain carries TRBV15 and TRBJ2-3, with a possible D match to TRBD2 (6 bases). Germline values: CDR1 LNHNV, CDR2 YYDKDF (reference sequence). Trimming stripped 5 bases from V and 6 bases from J, with 15 bases between. This CDR3 comprises 14 residues. The CDR3 loop reads CATSGDSSGDTQYF. The CDR3 region has the DNA TGTGCCACCAGCGGGGACTCCTCCGGGGATACGCAGTATTTT.

This chain links TRBV4-3 with TRBJ1-1; D call uncertain. Trimming stripped 0 bases from V and 8 bases from J, with 19 bases between. The CDR3 runs to 16 residues. Germline V lookup: CDR1 LGHNA, CDR2 YSLEER. The CDR3, as DNA: TGCGCCAGCAGCCAAGATCAGATGGGGAAGGAACGGGAAGCTTTCTTT. Its protein product is CASSQDQMGKEREAFF.

V and J are TRBV7-9 and TRBJ2-3; D perhaps matches TRBD2 (6 bases). The CDR3 is 18 residues long. The V end was cut by 4 bases, the J end by 2 bases, with 22 bases between. Germline V gene sequence: CDR1 SEHNR, CDR2 FQNEAQ (reference sequence). CDR3 sequence (DNA): TGTGCCAGCAGCTCAACAGAAGCGGGCTCCAAATTCACAGATACGCAGTATTTT. It translates to CASSSTEAGSKFTDTQYF.

The V and J genes are TRBV4-2 and TRBJ2-1, with D perhaps TRBD1 (6 bases). Germline CDR1 and CDR2: LGHNA and YNFKEQ. V was clipped by 0 bases and J by 8 bases, with 17 bases between them. CDR3 size: 16 residues. The CDR3 sequence: CASSQEGQSISHEQFF. CDR3 DNA: TGTGCCAGCAGCCAAGAAGGACAGTCCATAAGCCATGAGCAGTTCTTC.

V gene TRBV13 combines with J gene TRBJ2-2, with TRBD2 matching 11 bases. Germline V gives CDR1 PRHDT, CDR2 FYEKMQ (reference sequence). The CDR3 spans 16 residues. V dropped 7 bases and J dropped 1; count of bases not matched to a gene: 5. The CDR3 bases are TGTGCCAGCACCTCCCTAGCGGGAGGGAACACCGGGGAGCTGTTTTTT. It is translated as CASTSLAGGNTGELFF.